This TCR beta chain derives from a study of CD8 T cells in Susac syndrome. The overall study: There were five or six sequenced Susac syndrome patients with active disease and 8 or 9 in remission.

With random hexamers, roughly 0.45 to 1 ug RNA was reverse transcribed. The TCR beta CDR3 was amplified by immunoSEQ multiplex PCR across 54 Vbeta, 13 Jbeta. A single record per CDR3 protein comes from TCRdb applying MiXCR to the immunoSEQ multiplex PCR reads. Of tens of thousands of distinct CDR3 sequences listed, less than 95% are singletons. Study-wide results and limits: Among active patients and in TEMRA cells, CD8+ clonal expansion in Susac reached its peak. Roughly 5 Susac-specific public clones appeared in CD8+ TEMRA repertoires, and fewer than 20 in total CD8+ repertoires.

With 4 bases clipped from V and 6 bases from J, the junction kept 8 bases outside the gene matches. The CDR3 is made up of 14 amino acids. Germline V gives CDR1 SGHVS, CDR2 FNYEAQ. With regard to this clonotype: Its specificity is unknown.

Sequenced input: CD8+ T cells from PBMCs. The chain employs TRBV7-6 and TRBJ2-7; 8 bases map to TRBD1. This sequence was found in a human donor with Susac syndrome. The CDR3 sequence: CASSSTGGQGEQYF. The CDR3 bases are TGTGCCAGCAGCTCAACAGGGGGGCAAGGCGAGCAGTACTTC.